A single sample is the source of the 10 T cell receptor beta chains below, sequenced in a study of blood T cell repertoires in COVID-19. Libraries were prepared by immunoSEQ multiplex PCR; TCRdb keeps only in-frame clonotypes and omits some of them. The sample comprises some 300,000 clones, approximately 88% of which are singletons, and more than 6.5% rests with the top ten. Sequenced input: peripheral blood. The receptor source for this set is a woman in her twenties or thirties who had recovered from COVID-19.

This clone was found a few times. V usage is TRBV2 and J usage is TRBJ1-2, with D unresolved. V lost 4 bases and J lost 4, with 19 bases in between. This CDR3 is 16 amino acids long. Germline V gene sequence: CDR1 SNHLY, CDR2 FYNNEI. The CDR3 here is CASSALLGALSYGYTF. The CDR3, as DNA: TGTGCCAGCAGTGCCCTATTGGGAGCCTTATCCTATGGCTACACCTTC. Full variable domain (rest looked up from reference TRBV2 and TRBJ1-2): EPEVTQTPSHQVTQMGQEVILRCVPISNHLYFYWYRQILGQKVEFLVSFYNNEISEKSEIFDDQFSVERPDGSNFTLKIRSTKLEDSAMYFCASSALLGALSYGYTFGSGTRLTVV.

The rearrangement uses TRBV28 and TRBJ2-3; 7 bases agree with TRBD1. The junction had 8 bases not matched to a gene; V was cut back by 5 bases and J by 0 bases. CDR3 length: 16 amino acids. From germline, CDR1 is MDHEN and CDR2 SYDVKM. The CDR3 nucleotides read TGTGCCAGCAGTCGACAGGGAGTTAGAAGCACAGATACGCAGTATTTT. It specifies CASSRQGVRSTDTQYF.

CDR3 sequence reads: CASRPDSRGYTF. The CDR3 bases are TGCGCCAGCAGACCGGACAGTCGCGGCTACACCTTC. The rearrangement joins TRBV5-1 to TRBJ1-2, with TRBD1 as a possible D gene (6 bases). This CDR3 comprises 12 residues. The V end lost 5 bases, the J end lost 8 bases, and 13 bases lay between the germline ends. CDR1 is SGHRS and CDR2 is YFSETQ in the germline V gene.

The V gene is TRBV7-6, the J gene TRBJ2-7; D is perhaps TRBD1 (5 bases). The CDR3 sequence is 13 residues long. Trimming left V 2 bases short and J 2 bases short, with 7 bases between. In germline, CDR1 is SGHVS, CDR2 FNYEAQ. CDR3 protein: CASSLPGTYEQYF. The CDR3, as DNA: TGTGCCAGCAGCTTACCAGGGACCTACGAGCAGTACTTC.

The rearrangement uses TRBV23-1 and TRBJ1-2; 10 bases are shared with TRBD1. TRBV23-1 has ORF status, its function being uncertain. This CDR3 spans 15 amino acids. V lost 4 bases to trimming and J lost 2 bases; unmatched junction nucleotides: 4. CDR3 residues: CASSPKDRGNYGYTF. CDR3 DNA sequence: TGCGCCAGCAGTCCTAAGGACAGGGGGAACTATGGCTACACCTTC.

CDR3 loop: CASSFKSDTEAFF. The CDR3 DNA reads TGTGCCAGCAGCTTTAAATCGGACACTGAAGCTTTCTTT. V is TRBV5-7 and J is TRBJ1-1; D call uncertain. TRBV5-7 has ORF status, its function being uncertain. V dropped 2 bases and J dropped 3 bases, with 8 bases sitting between them. The CDR3 is 13 amino acids.

This chain joins TRBV29-1 and TRBJ1-2; D ambiguous. The V and J ends lost 3 bases and 0 bases respectively, with 14 bases between them. Germline V gene data show CDR1 as SQVTM and CDR2 as ANQGSEA. The CDR3 contains 15 residues. CDR3 region: CSVDWGELTNYGYTF. CDR3 nucleotide sequence: TGCAGCGTTGATTGGGGAGAACTCACTAACTATGGCTACACCTTC.

This clone turned up a few times. The chain links TRBV18 to TRBJ2-2; D is ambiguous. Germline V gene sequence: CDR1 KGHSH, CDR2 LQKENI. V gave up 2 bases and J gave up 0 bases, with 10 bases separating them. The CDR3 is 16 amino acids. The chain's CDR3 is CASSPIVPANTGELFF. The CDR3 DNA is TGTGCCAGCTCACCAATCGTCCCCGCGAACACCGGGGAGCTGTTTTTT. The whole variable domain, remainder taken from reference TRBV18 and TRBJ2-2, is NAGVMQNPRHLVRRRGQEARLRCSPMKGHSHVYWYRQLPEEGLKFMVYLQKENIIDESGMPKERFSAEFPKEGPSILRIQQVVRGDSAAYFCASSPIVPANTGELFFGEGSRLTVL.

The V and J genes are TRBV29-1 and TRBJ2-1; 10 nucleotides agree with TRBD2. This CDR3 has 14 residues. V was pared by 5 bases and J by 6 bases, with 7 bases of the junction left unmatched. Germline V gene sequence: CDR1 SQVTM, CDR2 ANQGSEA. The CDR3 DNA is TGCAGCGTTATTATAGCGGGGGGCGGCAATGAGCAGTTCTTC. Its translation: CSVIIAGGGNEQFF.

The chain joins TRBV5-1 to TRBJ1-3; 9 nucleotides agree with TRBD1. CDR1 SGHRS and CDR2 YFSETQ come from the germline V gene. J lost 0 bases, V lost 3 bases, and 1 base had no gene match. The CDR3 has 15 residues. The CDR3 reads CASSWTGDSGNTIYF. The CDR3 nucleotides read TGCGCCAGCAGCTGGACAGGGGACTCTGGAAACACCATATATTTT.